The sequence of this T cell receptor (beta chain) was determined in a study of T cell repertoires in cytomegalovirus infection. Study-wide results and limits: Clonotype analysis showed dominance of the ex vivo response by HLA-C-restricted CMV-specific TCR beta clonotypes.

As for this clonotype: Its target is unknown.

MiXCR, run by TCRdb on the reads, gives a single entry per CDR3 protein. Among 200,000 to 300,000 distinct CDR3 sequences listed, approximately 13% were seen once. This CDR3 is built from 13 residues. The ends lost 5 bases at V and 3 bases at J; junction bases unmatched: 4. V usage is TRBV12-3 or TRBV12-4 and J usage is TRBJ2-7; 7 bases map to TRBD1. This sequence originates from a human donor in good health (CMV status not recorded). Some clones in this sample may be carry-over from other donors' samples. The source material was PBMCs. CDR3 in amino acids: CASSRDRNYEQYF. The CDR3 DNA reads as TGTGCCAGCAGTCGGGACAGAAACTACGAGCAGTACTTC.